The TCR beta chain under discussion was sequenced for a study of T cell responses to AZD1222 COVID-19 vaccine. Study-wide findings and caveats: Repertoires were obtained only post-peak T cell response. In a largely white British group with more females than males, clonal diversity was possibly underestimated. Spike-specific TCR breadth and depth grew following two AZD1222 doses.

TCRdb keeps only in-frame clones here, not all; method: immunoSEQ multiplex PCR. In the table there are about 35,000 clones, around 86% of which are singletons. About this clone: Its antigen is still unknown.

Second-dose recipients at about 4 or about 12 weeks were treated as one pooled group. V was clipped by 2 bases and J by 3 bases, with 11 bases between them. Germline V gives CDR1 SGHRS, CDR2 YFSETQ. CDR3 length: 14 residues. The rearrangement joins TRBV5-1 to TRBJ1-1, with D maybe TRBD1 (5 bases). This clonotype was sampled from an adult who received the AZD1222 COVID-19 vaccine. The sample in question was peripheral blood, obtained 28 days after the second AZD1222 dose. Written as DNA, the CDR3 is TGCGCCAGCAGCTTCCGGGACGGACACACTGAAGCTTTCTTT. Residues: CASSFRDGHTEAFF.